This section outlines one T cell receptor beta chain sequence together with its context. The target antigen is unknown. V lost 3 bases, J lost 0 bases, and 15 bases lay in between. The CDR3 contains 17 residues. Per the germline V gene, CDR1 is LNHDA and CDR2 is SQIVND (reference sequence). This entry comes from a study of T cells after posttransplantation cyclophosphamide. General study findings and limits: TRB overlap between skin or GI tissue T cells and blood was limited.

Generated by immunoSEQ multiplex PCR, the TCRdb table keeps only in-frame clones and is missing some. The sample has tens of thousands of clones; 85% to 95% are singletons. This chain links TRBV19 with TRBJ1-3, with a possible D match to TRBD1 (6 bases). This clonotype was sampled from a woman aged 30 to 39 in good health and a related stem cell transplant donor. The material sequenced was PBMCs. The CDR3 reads CASSILGQRSSGNTIYF. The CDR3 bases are TGTGCCAGTAGTATTCTTGGACAGCGATCCTCTGGAAACACCATATATTTT.